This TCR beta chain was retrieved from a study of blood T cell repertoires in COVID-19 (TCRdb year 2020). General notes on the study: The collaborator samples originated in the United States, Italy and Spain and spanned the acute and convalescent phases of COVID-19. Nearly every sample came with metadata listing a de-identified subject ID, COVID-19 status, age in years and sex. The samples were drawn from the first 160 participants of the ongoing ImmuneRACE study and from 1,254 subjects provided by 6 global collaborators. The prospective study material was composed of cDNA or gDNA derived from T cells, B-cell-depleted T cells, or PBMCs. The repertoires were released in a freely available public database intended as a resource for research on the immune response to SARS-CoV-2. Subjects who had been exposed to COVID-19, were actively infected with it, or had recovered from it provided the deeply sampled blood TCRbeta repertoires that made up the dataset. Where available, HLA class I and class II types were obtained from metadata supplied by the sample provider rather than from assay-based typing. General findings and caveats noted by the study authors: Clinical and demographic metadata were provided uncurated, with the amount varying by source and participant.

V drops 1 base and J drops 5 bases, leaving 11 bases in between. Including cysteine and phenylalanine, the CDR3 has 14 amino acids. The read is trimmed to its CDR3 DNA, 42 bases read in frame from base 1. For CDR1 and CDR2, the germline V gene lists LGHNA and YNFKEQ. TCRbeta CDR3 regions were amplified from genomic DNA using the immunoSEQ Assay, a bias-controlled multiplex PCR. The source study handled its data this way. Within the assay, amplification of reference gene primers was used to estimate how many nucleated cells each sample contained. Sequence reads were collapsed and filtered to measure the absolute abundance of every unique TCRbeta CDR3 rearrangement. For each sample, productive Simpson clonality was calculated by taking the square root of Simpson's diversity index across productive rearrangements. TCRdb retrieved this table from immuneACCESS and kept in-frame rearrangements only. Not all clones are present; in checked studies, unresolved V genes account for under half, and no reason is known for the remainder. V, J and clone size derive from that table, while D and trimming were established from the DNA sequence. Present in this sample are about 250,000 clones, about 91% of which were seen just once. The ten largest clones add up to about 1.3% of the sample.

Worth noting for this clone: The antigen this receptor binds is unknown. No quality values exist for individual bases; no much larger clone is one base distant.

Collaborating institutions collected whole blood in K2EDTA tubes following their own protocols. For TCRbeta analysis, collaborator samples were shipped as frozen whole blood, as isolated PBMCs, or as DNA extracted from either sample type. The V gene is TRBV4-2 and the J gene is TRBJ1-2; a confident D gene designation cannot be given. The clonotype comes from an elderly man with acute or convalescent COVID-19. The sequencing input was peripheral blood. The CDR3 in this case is CASSQVTGNYGYTF. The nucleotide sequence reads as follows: TGTGCCAGCAGCCAAGTCACCGGTAATTATGGCTACACCTTC.